This T cell receptor beta chain was captured in a study of cytomegalovirus exposure and HLA in healthy donors. As regards this clone: What it binds is not known.

The PCR had 60 Vbeta and 13 Jbeta primers. Clones were read by immunoSEQ multiplex PCR, and TCRdb kept only the in-frame ones, dropping some. Of fewer than 150,000 clones listed, around 82% were seen once; the top ten hold around 5.8%. Germline V lookup: CDR1 LGHNA, CDR2 YNFKEQ. The CDR3 totals 15 residues. Notes on the study in general: Accurate prediction of most subjects' HLA-A and HLA-B alleles from TCR beta sequences was reported.

The sequencing sample was made of PBMCs. The gene calls are TRBV4-2 and TRBJ1-6, with TRBD1 matching 7 bases. The TCR was taken from a woman in her twenties or thirties in good health and CMV-seropositive. In DNA form, the CDR3 reads TGTGCTACCGGGACAGAGAGCTCCTATAATTCACCCCTCCACTTT. Translated: CATGTESSYNSPLHF.